These T cell receptor beta chains were read from a single sample in a study of blood T cell repertoires in COVID-19. Sequencing used immunoSEQ multiplex PCR; TCRdb keeps in-frame clones, though not all of them. The profile shows 9,500 to 15,000 clones, approximately 70% of them singletons. Material: peripheral blood. Source of these receptors: a man aged 60 to 75 with COVID-19, enrolled during active disease. Both conserved end residues are part of each CDR3. The D gene is left open where the match is weak. Where a row states a size, it is once, few, many or the class of an expanded clone; other rows omit it.

TRBJ2-5	TRBD2	NA	TRBV5-1	TGCGCCAGCAGCTTGGGCTTGACTAGCGGGAGTGGGGAGACCCAGTACTTC	CASSLGLTSGSGETQYF
TRBJ1-4	TRBD1	NA	TRBV5-4	TGTGCCAGCAGCCCGGGACAGGGGAGGAATGAAAAACTGTTTTTT	CASSPGQGRNEKLFF
TRBJ2-7	TRBD2	NA	TRBV27	TGTGCCACCGCGGGACTAGCGGGGTCCCATCCCTACGAGCAGTACTTC	CATAGLAGSHPYEQYF
TRBJ2-2	TRBD2	NA	TRBV28	TGTGCCAGCAGTTCCGCGGGGGGGGACGGGGCTCGCCCCGGGGAGCTGTTTTTT	CASSSAGGDGARPGELFF
TRBJ2-1	TRBD2	NA	TRBV6-4	TGTGCCAGCAGGACTAGCGGGAACACCTACAATGAGCAGTTCTTC	CASRTSGNTYNEQFF
TRBJ2-7	NA	NA	TRBV10-2	TGCGCCAGCAGCGCTAGACAGGCCTCCTACGAGCAGTACTTC	CASSARQASYEQYF
TRBJ1-2	NA	NA	TRBV2	TGTGCCAGCAGTGTTATTGCCGCCGGGATACTAGGTGGCTACACCTTC	CASSVIAAGILGGYTF
TRBJ2-2	TRBD1	few	TRBV19	TGTGCCAGTAGTATCCAGGGGACAGCGAACACCGGGGAGCTGTTTTTT	CASSIQGTANTGELFF
TRBJ1-5	NA	NA	TRBV12-3/TRBV12-4	TGTGCCAGCGTCCCGGGACTCGGCCAGCCCCAGCATTTT	CASVPGLGQPQHF
TRBJ1-5	TRBD1	NA	TRBV7-2	TGTGCTACTCAGCTTATGACAGGGCAACAGCCCCAGCATTTT	CATQLMTGQQPQHF
TRBJ2-2	TRBD1	NA	TRBV2	TGTGCCAGCAGTGAGCAGGGGGCGAACGGGGAGCTGTTTTTT	CASSEQGANGELFF
TRBJ2-5	NA	few	TRBV19	TGTGCCAGTAGTATTAACAGGGGAGGCGAGACCCAGTACTTC	CASSINRGGETQYF
TRBJ1-2	TRBD1	NA	TRBV6-7	TGTGCCAGCAGTTCTTGGGACAGGCCTAGCTATGGCTACACCTTC	CASSSWDRPSYGYTF
TRBJ1-4	TRBD1	NA	TRBV6-5	TGTGCCAGCAGGGGGACAGGCGACATGGAAAAACTGTTTTTT	CASRGTGDMEKLFF
TRBJ2-1	TRBD1	NA	TRBV5-6	TGTGCCAGCATCATTGGGCGACAGGGGGGCAATGAGCAGTTCTTC	CASIIGRQGGNEQFF
TRBJ1-2	NA	NA	TRBV2	TGTGCCAGCAGTGTAGGGGGAAAGAGCTACACCTTC	CASSVGGKSYTF
TRBJ2-2	TRBD2	NA	TRBV2	TGTGCCAGCACAGCGGGAAGAACCGGGGAGCTGTTTTTT	CASTAGRTGELFF
TRBJ1-1	TRBD1	few	TRBV5-6	TGTGCCAGCAGCTGGGTGGACAGGGGGCGGTGGGGCACTGAAGCTTTCTTT	CASSWVDRGRWGTEAFF
TRBJ2-2	TRBD1	NA	TRBV3-1/TRBV3-2	TGTGCCAGCAGCCCCCGGGACAGGGGGATCTTCGGGGAGCTGTTTTTT	CASSPRDRGIFGELFF
TRBJ2-3	TRBD2	NA	TRBV19	TGTGCCAGTAGTCGGGCTAGCGGCTGGGGAGATACGCAGTATTTT	CASSRASGWGDTQYF
TRBJ2-1	TRBD2	NA	TRBV6-1	TGTGCCAGCAGTGCAGGACTAGCGGTTAGCTCCTACAATGAGCAGTTCTTC	CASSAGLAVSSYNEQFF
TRBJ2-1	TRBD1	NA	TRBV29-1	TGCAGCGTTGAAGGGAGAAATGGACAGGTCAATGAGCAGTTCTTC	CSVEGRNGQVNEQFF
TRBJ2-5	TRBD2	NA	TRBV18	TGTGCCAGCTCACCATCTAGCGGGGGGAAGGAGTCTGAGACCCAGTACTTC	CASSPSSGGKESETQYF
TRBJ1-4	TRBD1	NA	TRBV28	TGTGCCAGCAGTTTATACCGGGACAGGGTACGTGATGAAAAACTGTTTTTT	CASSLYRDRVRDEKLFF
TRBJ2-2	NA	medium-sized	TRBV11-2	TGTGCCAGCAGCCGAGACAGGTACACCGGGGAGCTGTTTTTT	CASSRDRYTGELFF
TRBJ2-1	TRBD1	NA	TRBV7-8	TGTGCCAGCTTGGGGACAGTCCGCTCGGGCAATGAGCAGTTCTTC	CASLGTVRSGNEQFF
TRBJ1-6	NA	NA	TRBV30	TGTGCCTGGACAAGGGGAAGCTCCTATAATTCACCCCTCCACTTT	CAWTRGSSYNSPLHF
TRBJ2-3	TRBD2	NA	TRBV3-1/TRBV3-2	TGTGCCAGCAGCCCAAGGGCAGGGGACGGCCGACTAGCGGGAGCTCACACAGATACGCAGTATTTT	CASSPRAGDGRLAGAHTDTQYF
TRBJ1-4	NA	NA	TRBV7-2	TGTGCCAGCAGCCGGGGACAAGGAAGCGAAAAACTGTTTTTT	CASSRGQGSEKLFF
TRBJ1-2	TRBD1	NA	TRBV28	TGTGCCAGCAGGAATACGAGACAGGGAAAAAACTATGGCTACACCTTC	CASRNTRQGKNYGYTF
TRBJ1-1	NA	NA	TRBV4-2	TGTGCCAGCAGCCAAGATCGCGTGAGGAACACTGAAGCTTTCTTT	CASSQDRVRNTEAFF
TRBJ2-5	NA	NA	TRBV6-6	TGTGCCAGCAGTTACGGCCTGGAGACCCAGTACTTC	CASSYGLETQYF
TRBJ2-7	NA	NA	TRBV9	TGTGCCAGCAGCGCAGGTCGCGAGCAGTACTTC	CASSAGREQYF
TRBJ2-1	NA	NA	TRBV27	TGTGCCAGCAGTTTTGGGAGCTCCTACAATGAGCAGTTCTTC	CASSFGSSYNEQFF
TRBJ2-5	NA	NA	TRBV5-1	TGCGCCAGCAGCGGATCCTCGGGAGTCTCCCGAGAGACCCAGTACTTC	CASSGSSGVSRETQYF
TRBJ2-4	TRBD1	NA	TRBV27	TGTGCCAGCAGTCCTCGGACAGGGCCGAAAAACATTCAGTACTTC	CASSPRTGPKNIQYF